This entry lists 19 T cell receptor beta chains sequenced from one sample in a study of blood T cell repertoires in COVID-19. Repertoires were generated with immunoSEQ multiplex PCR, while TCRdb's copy carries only in-frame clones and drops some. The sample shows 200,000 or so clones, 80% to 90% of them seen only once. Sequencing was done on a sample of PBMCs or T cells enriched from blood (not recorded which). Receptors originate from a woman younger than 45 who had been exposed to COVID-19.

J is TRBJ2-1 and V is TRBV2; possible D gene TRBD2, 7 bases. This CDR3 has 13 residues. The germline CDR1 and CDR2 sequences are SNHLY and FYNNEI. Deletions cut 6 bases from V and 9 bases from J, with 15 bases between. The CDR3: CASRGSRGGEQFF. DNA of the CDR3: TGTGCCAGCAGGGGATCGAGGGGGGGTGAGCAGTTCTTC.

The chain combines TRBV5-5 with TRBJ2-7; the D gene is possibly TRBD1 (5 bases). The CDR3 length is 13 residues. Trimming stripped 1 base from V and 4 bases from J, with 9 bases between. From germline, CDR1 is SGHKS and CDR2 YYEKEE (reference sequence). CDR3 sequence reads: CASSLQGLYEQYF. In DNA form, the CDR3 reads TGTGCCAGCAGCTTGCAGGGCCTGTACGAGCAGTACTTC.

This clone was found once. Its ends do not fully match the called genes, so a read error is possible. The rearrangement links TRBV4-1 to TRBJ2-2, with 7 nucleotides matching TRBD1. The CDR3 consists of 16 residues. Germline V CDR1 and CDR2: MGHRA, YSYEKL. CDR3 DNA: TGCGTCAGCAGCCAAGCGAGGGGGCGCGGGTCCGGGGAGCTGTTTTTT. This translates into CVSSQARGRGSGELFF.

V and J are TRBV6-5 and TRBJ1-1; 8 bases agree with TRBD1. This CDR3 contains 14 residues. V dropped 7 bases and J dropped 5; count of bases not matched to a gene: 9. CDR1 is MNHEY and CDR2 is SVGAGI in the germline V gene. The CDR3 loop is CASTQMTGETEAFF. CDR3 coding DNA: TGTGCCAGCACTCAAATGACAGGGGAGACTGAAGCTTTCTTT.

The chain couples TRBV28 to TRBJ2-1; 9 bases align to TRBD1. The CDR3 has 16 residues. V lost 2 bases, J lost 7 bases, and 9 bases stayed unmatched. Germline CDR1 and CDR2: MDHEN and SYDVKM. CDR3 sequence reads: CASSLRVQGARNEQFF. The CDR3 region has the DNA TGTGCCAGCAGTTTAAGGGTACAGGGGGCGCGAAATGAGCAGTTCTTC.

The chain combines TRBV4-1 with TRBJ1-2; 9 bases line up with TRBD1. The CDR3 length is 15 residues. From germline, CDR1 is MGHRA and CDR2 YSYEKL. V lost 0 bases to trimming and J lost 8 bases; unmatched junction nucleotides: 7. Here the CDR3 reads CASSQEVWGQGGYTF. DNA for the CDR3: TGCGCCAGCAGCCAAGAAGTCTGGGGACAGGGAGGCTACACCTTC.

This chain connects TRBV10-3 to TRBJ2-3, with TRBD2 identical over 7 bases. The V gene end was trimmed by 6 bases and the J gene end by 5 bases; junction bases not matched to a gene: 5. This CDR3 is 13 amino acids long. Germline V gene data show CDR1 as ENHRY and CDR2 as SYGVKD. CDR3 sequence (DNA): TGTGCCATCAGGCCGAGCGGGGAAGATACGCAGTATTTT. This codes for CAIRPSGEDTQYF.

The chain has TRBV11-2 and TRBJ1-4; D remains unclear. V was shortened by 7 bases and J by 8 bases, with 20 bases between the two germline ends. Germline values: CDR1 SGHAT, CDR2 FQNNGV. The CDR3 length is 15 residues. CDR3 nucleotide sequence: TGTGCCAGCACCACCCGAGGGCGAACCCCGGAAAAACTGTTTTTT. As protein: CASTTRGRTPEKLFF.

The sample holds one count of this clone. The chain recombines TRBV5-1 with TRBJ2-2; 9 bases fit TRBD1. Trimming at V came to 0 bases and at J to 8 bases, leaving 5 bases not matched to a gene. The germline CDR1 and CDR2 sequences are SGHRS and YFSETQ. The CDR3 covers 15 residues. The CDR3: CASSLAGQGIGELFF. For the CDR3, the DNA is TGCGCCAGCAGCTTGGCCGGACAGGGGATAGGGGAGCTGTTTTTT.

The chain uses TRBV28 and TRBJ2-7; D ambiguous. Trimming took off 2 bases at V and 4 bases at J, with 9 bases between the two ends. This CDR3 contains 13 residues. The germline V gene has CDR1 MDHEN and CDR2 SYDVKM. CDR3: CASSLSRPYEQYF. CDR3 bases: TGTGCCAGCAGTTTAAGCAGGCCTTACGAGCAGTACTTC.

The rearrangement joins TRBV6-5 to TRBJ2-7; perhaps TRBD1 as D (6 bases). CDR1 is MNHEY, CDR2 SVGAGI, per germline. This CDR3 region has 11 residues. The germline V and J ends were trimmed by 7 bases and 6 bases, with 10 bases remaining between them. The CDR3, as DNA: TGTGCCAGCACCCGAGGGGGCGAGCAGTACTTC. Its protein is CASTRGGEQYF.

This chain links TRBV18 with TRBJ1-2; no reliable D call. Germline V gene sequence: CDR1 KGHSH, CDR2 LQKENI. There are 14 residues in the CDR3. The ends were cut back, 3 bases at V and 0 bases at J, with 8 bases in the middle. The CDR3 loop reads CASSPLESNYGYTF. The CDR3 DNA reads TGTGCCAGCTCACCGCTCGAGTCTAACTATGGCTACACCTTC. The variable domain in full, completed from reference TRBV18 and TRBJ1-2, reads NAGVMQNPRHLVRRRGQEARLRCSPMKGHSHVYWYRQLPEEGLKFMVYLQKENIIDESGMPKERFSAEFPKEGPSILRIQQVVRGDSAAYFCASSPLESNYGYTFGSGTRLTVV.

The rearrangement uses TRBV20-1 and TRBJ2-1; D is uncertain. Germline V lookup: CDR1 DFQATT, CDR2 SNEGSKA (reference sequence). V was pared by 3 bases and J by 7 bases, with 13 bases between. This CDR3 is 13 amino acids long. The CDR3: CSASRGLPNEQFF. The CDR3 coding sequence is TGCAGTGCTAGTAGAGGTCTCCCAAATGAGCAGTTCTTC.

This chain uses TRBV7-9 with TRBJ2-7; 10 nucleotides align to TRBD1. V shed 3 bases, J shed 5 bases, and the junction held 10 bases outside the gene matches. CDR3 length equals 16 residues. Germline V lookup: CDR1 SEHNR, CDR2 FQNEAQ (reference sequence). This CDR3 reads CASSLGAGTGVDEQYF. The CDR3 DNA reads TGTGCCAGCAGCTTGGGGGCTGGGACAGGGGTCGACGAGCAGTACTTC.

In this sample, this clone turned up once. V gene TRBV4-1 combines with J gene TRBJ2-2, with D possibly matching TRBD1 (6 bases). The ends were cut back, 0 bases at V and 1 base at J, with 12 bases in the middle. Germline V CDR1 and CDR2: MGHRA, YSYEKL. This CDR3 spans 17 amino acids. The CDR3 region has the DNA TGCGCCAGCAGCCAAGATGGGGGCTGGATGAACACCGGGGAGCTGTTTTTT. It translates to CASSQDGGWMNTGELFF.

The V call is TRBV2, the J call TRBJ1-5; 8 bases align to TRBD1. The germline gives CDR1 SNHLY, CDR2 FYNNEI. This CDR3 comprises 13 residues. V was pared by 5 bases and J by 9 bases, with 6 bases of the junction left unmatched. The CDR3: CASSPGQAMPQHF. CDR3 DNA: TGTGCCAGCAGTCCGGGACAGGCGATGCCCCAGCATTTT.

Of note for this clone: The sample has other DNA sequences that encode this CDR3 too. This rearrangement joins TRBV19 to TRBJ1-5; the D gene is possibly TRBD1 (6 bases). This CDR3 region has 13 residues. Trimming took 4 bases from V and 2 from J, leaving 6 bases between them. Germline assignment: CDR1 LNHDA and CDR2 SQIVND (reference sequence). This CDR3 is CASSTGGNQPQHF. Here the CDR3 DNA reads TGTGCCAGTAGTACAGGGGGCAATCAGCCCCAGCATTTT.

This chain links TRBV9 with TRBJ1-2; tentative D call: TRBD1 (5 bases). V lost 3 bases and J 6 bases, leaving 18 bases between the germline ends. This CDR3 spans 15 amino acids. Germline values: CDR1 SGDLS, CDR2 YYNGEE. CDR3 in DNA: TGTGCCAGCAGCGCTAGTGGAGGGGAGGGCGATGGCTACACCTTC. Its protein product is CASSASGGEGDGYTF.

The V call is TRBV9, the J call TRBJ1-4; tentative D call: TRBD1 (5 bases). Germline CDR1 reads SGDLS; CDR2 reads YYNGEE. The length of the CDR3 is 15 residues. Trimming cost V 0 bases and J 7 bases, with 13 bases left between them. CDR3 DNA: TGTGCCAGCAGCGTAGGATCGGGGGAAGGTGAAAAACTGTTTTTT. Translating gives CASSVGSGEGEKLFF.